The sequence of this TCR beta chain was determined in a study of vaccination effects on CD4 cells after COVID-19. Study summary: Pre-vaccine samples were drawn 16 days and one week before the first dose.

Clones were sequenced by immunoSEQ multiplex PCR, and TCRdb holds only the in-frame ones, with some missing. Among approximately 50,000 clones listed, about three quarters were seen once. Worth noting for this clone: The antigen is undetermined.

The culture ran for 10 days before CD4+ T cells were isolated. The authors replaced half the medium with IL-2 medium on days 3 and 7. CDR1 SGHNT and CDR2 YENEEA come from the germline V gene. V shed 0 bases and J 1 base; nucleotides not matched to a gene: 4. The CDR3 is 16 residues long. Sequencing was performed on CD4+ T cells from PBMCs cultured without peptide, taken before COVID-19 vaccination. This chain joins TRBV11-3 and TRBJ2-5; TRBD2 agrees at 8 bases. This clonotype was obtained from a human donor who had a prior SARS-CoV-2 infection. The CDR3 spells CASSLDGAGGQETQYF. The CDR3 DNA is TGTGCCAGCAGCTTAGATGGGGCGGGGGGCCAAGAGACCCAGTACTTC.